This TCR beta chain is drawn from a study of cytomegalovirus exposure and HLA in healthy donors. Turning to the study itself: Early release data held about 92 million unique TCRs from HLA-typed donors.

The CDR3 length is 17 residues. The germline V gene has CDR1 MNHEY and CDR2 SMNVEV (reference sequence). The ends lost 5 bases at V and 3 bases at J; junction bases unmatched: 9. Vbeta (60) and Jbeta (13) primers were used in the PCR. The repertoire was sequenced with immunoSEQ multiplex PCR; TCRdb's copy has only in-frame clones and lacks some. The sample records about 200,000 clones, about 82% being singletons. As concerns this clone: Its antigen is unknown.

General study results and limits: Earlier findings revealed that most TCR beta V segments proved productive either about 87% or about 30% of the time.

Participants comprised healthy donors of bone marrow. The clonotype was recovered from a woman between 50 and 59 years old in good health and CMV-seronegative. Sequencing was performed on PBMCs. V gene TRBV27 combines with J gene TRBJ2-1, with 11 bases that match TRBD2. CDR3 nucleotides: TGTGCCAGCAGTAAACTAGCGGGAGTTCTTTTCTACAATGAGCAGTTCTTC. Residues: CASSKLAGVLFYNEQFF.